This T cell receptor beta chain was profiled in a study of cytomegalovirus exposure and HLA in healthy donors. Regarding the study as a whole: Generally TCR sequences proved uncommon, though certain public TCRs appeared in numerous donors.

On this clone itself: Its antigen is undetermined.

The assay was immunoSEQ multiplex PCR, and TCRdb's table has in-frame clones only and misses some. The table includes some 140,000 clones, 86% detected once. The CDR3 sequence is 15 residues long. After removal of 5 bases from V and 0 bases from J, the junction contained 6 bases not matched to a gene. Germline V gives CDR1 SGHAT, CDR2 FQNNGV. This chain joins TRBV11-2 and TRBJ2-7, with 8 bases identical to TRBD2. This TCR was recovered from a man between 18 and 35 years old in good health and CMV-seronegative. The specimen sequenced was PBMCs. The CDR3 DNA reads TGTGCCAGCAGCCGGGGGGGCTCCAGCTCCTACGAGCAGTACTTC. It yields the protein CASSRGGSSSYEQYF.